Shown below are 23 T cell receptor beta chains from a single sample sequenced in a study of T cell changes during pregnancy in multiple sclerosis. The protocol was immunoSEQ multiplex PCR, while the TCRdb copy is restricted to in-frame clones and leaves out a portion. This table holds around 63,000 clones, roughly 90% found once. The sample in question was peripheral blood, obtained in the third trimester of pregnancy. Receptors were obtained from a female donor in good health, enrolled as a control in a pregnancy study.

The CDR3 spells CASSLREGETQYF. The CDR3 nucleotides are TGTGCCAGCAGCTTACGTGAGGGAGAGACCCAGTACTTC. The rearrangement links TRBV7-2 to TRBJ2-5; a possible D gene is TRBD2 (5 bases). CDR3 length: 13 residues. Trimming shortened V by 2 bases and J by 4 bases, and 8 bases separated the two germline ends. CDR1 is SGHTA, CDR2 FQGNSA, per germline.

The gene calls are TRBV7-2 and TRBJ1-4; D remains ambiguous. CDR3 length: 15 amino acids. CDR1 is SGHTA and CDR2 is FQGNSA in the germline V gene. V dropped 5 bases and J dropped 3 bases, with 13 bases sitting between them. The DNA for the CDR3 is TGTGCCAGCAGCGCCGGGAGGGTTGCTAATGAAAAACTGTTTTTT. Amino acids: CASSAGRVANEKLFF.

CDR3 sequence reads: CASSLAYLGQNTDTQYF. CDR3 bases: TGTGCCAGCAGCTTAGCGTACCTAGGACAGAACACAGATACGCAGTATTTT. This rearrangement joins TRBV7-6 to TRBJ2-3; possibly TRBD1 for D (6 bases). Trimming removed 0 bases at V and 2 bases at J, with 15 bases between. This CDR3 comprises 17 residues. Germline-derived CDR1 and CDR2 are SGHVS and FNYEAQ.

The chain links TRBV13 to TRBJ1-1; 9 nucleotides agree with TRBD1. This CDR3 spans 15 amino acids. The germline gives CDR1 PRHDT, CDR2 FYEKMQ (reference sequence). The trim removed 5 bases at V and 0 bases at J, leaving 4 bases unmatched. This CDR3 reads CASSLRTGVNTEAFF. For the CDR3, the DNA is TGTGCCAGCAGCCTGAGGACAGGGGTGAACACTGAAGCTTTCTTT.

The rearrangement uses TRBV4-1 and TRBJ2-7, with 7 bases lining up with TRBD1. Germline lookup yields CDR1 MGHRA and CDR2 YSYEKL. This CDR3 is built from 13 residues. V shed 2 bases, J shed 4 bases, and the junction held 2 bases outside the gene matches. The CDR3 region is CASSQRTGYEQYF. For the CDR3, the DNA is TGCGCCAGCAGCCAAAGGACAGGTTACGAGCAGTACTTC.

V and J are TRBV28 and TRBJ2-1; 9 bases align to TRBD1. The CDR3 totals 17 residues. V was pared by 3 bases and J by 4 bases, with 10 bases of the junction left unmatched. Germline loops: CDR1 MDHEN, CDR2 SYDVKM. CDR3 sequence reads: CASSLSFGTGSYNEQFF. CDR3 sequence (DNA): TGTGCCAGCAGTTTGTCTTTCGGGACAGGGTCTTACAATGAGCAGTTCTTC.

The chain carries TRBV7-6 and TRBJ2-1, with a possible D match to TRBD1 (6 bases). Per germline, CDR1 SGHVS and CDR2 FNYEAQ. The length of the CDR3 is 14 residues. The V and J ends lost 1 base and 6 bases respectively, with 10 bases between them. CDR3 sequence: CASSLVLQGNEQFF. CDR3 bases: TGTGCCAGCAGCTTAGTATTACAGGGCAATGAGCAGTTCTTC.

CDR3 sequence reads: CASTRDKGTDTQYF. As DNA, the CDR3 is TGTGCCAGCACCCGGGACAAAGGCACAGATACGCAGTATTTT. The V gene is TRBV9, the J gene TRBJ2-3; the D gene is possibly TRBD1 (6 bases). The length of the CDR3 is 14 residues. Germline V CDR1 and CDR2: SGDLS, YYNGEE. V was pared by 6 bases and J by 1 base, with 12 bases between.

This rearrangement joins TRBV19 to TRBJ1-5; D is possibly TRBD1 (6 bases). V dropped 3 bases and J dropped 2 bases, with 11 bases sitting between them. The CDR3 consists of 15 residues. The germline CDR1 and CDR2 sequences are LNHDA and SQIVND (reference sequence). The CDR3 bases are TGTGCCAGTAGTATGGGGGGGGCTGGCAATCAGCCCCAGCATTTT. As protein: CASSMGGAGNQPQHF.

The chain recombines TRBV6-5 with TRBJ2-7, with 13 bases that match TRBD2. There are 14 residues in the CDR3. The germline gives CDR1 MNHEY, CDR2 SVGAGI. V dropped 5 bases and J dropped 4; count of bases not matched to a gene: 2. The CDR3 DNA reads TGTGCCAGCAGTAGGACTAGCGGGAGTTACGAGCAGTACTTC. Its protein product is CASSRTSGSYEQYF.

This clone came up once. The rearrangement links TRBV19 to TRBJ1-5; no clear D. Trimming removed 1 base at V and 5 bases at J, with 15 bases between. Germline values: CDR1 LNHDA, CDR2 SQIVND (reference sequence). The CDR3 has 16 residues. This CDR3 is CASSIGVTGLDQPQHF. DNA of the CDR3: TGTGCCAGTAGTATAGGGGTAACGGGATTGGATCAGCCCCAGCATTTT. Full variable domain (outside the CDR3, taken from reference TRBV19 and TRBJ1-5): DGGITQSPKYLFRKEGQNVTLSCEQNLNHDAMYWYRQDPGQGLRLIYYSQIVNDFQKGDIAEGYSVSREKKESFPLTVTSAQKNPTAFYLCASSIGVTGLDQPQHFGDGTRLSIL.

The chain has TRBV7-2 and TRBJ1-2; 8 bases align to TRBD1. The CDR3 is made up of 14 amino acids. The germline V gene has CDR1 SGHTA and CDR2 FQGNSA. V was pared by 5 bases and J by 8 bases, with 10 bases of the junction left unmatched. The CDR3 bases are TGTGCCAGCAGCCCCGGACAGGGTCGCAGGGGCTACACCTTC. Protein sequence: CASSPGQGRRGYTF.

This sequence joins TRBV4-1 and TRBJ1-2; TRBD1 matches at 7 bases. The V segment lost 1 base and the J segment 11 bases; nucleotides outside the gene matches: 10. Germline V gene lookup returns CDR1 MGHRA and CDR2 YSYEKL. This CDR3 has 14 residues. CDR3: CASSQVITGVSYTF. CDR3 bases: TGCGCCAGCAGCCAAGTAATAACAGGGGTGAGTTACACCTTC.

The chain is built from TRBV5-1 and TRBJ2-1; 13 bases match TRBD2. The germline gives CDR1 SGHRS, CDR2 YFSETQ. Trimming took 4 bases from V and 3 from J; bases not matched to a gene: 4. The CDR3 loop spans 16 amino acids. DNA for the CDR3: TGCGCCAGCAGCCTAACTAGCGGGAGGGTCTACAATGAGCAGTTCTTC. Its protein is CASSLTSGRVYNEQFF.

The genes are TRBV15 and TRBJ1-4; the D is unclear. Germline V gene data show CDR1 as LNHNV and CDR2 as YYDKDF (reference sequence). This CDR3 is built from 14 residues. The germline V and J ends were trimmed by 1 base and 8 bases, with 11 bases remaining between them. CDR3 amino acids: CATSRAPGGEKLFF. The CDR3 DNA is TGTGCCACCAGCAGAGCCCCGGGAGGGGAAAAACTGTTTTTT.

This clone appeared once. The chain employs TRBV18 and TRBJ2-3; perhaps TRBD2 as D (7 bases). The CDR3 loop spans 18 amino acids. Trimming removed 5 bases from V and 4 bases from J, with 25 bases in between. Germline lookup yields CDR1 KGHSH and CDR2 LQKENI. The CDR3 DNA reads as TGTGCCAGCTCATTACAAAGCCTCGCGGGGGCGCGCGCAGATACGCAGTATTTT. Residues: CASSLQSLAGARADTQYF.

This chain joins TRBV6-6 and TRBJ1-5; D is possibly TRBD1 (6 bases). V lost 5 bases, J lost 6 bases, and 11 bases lay in between. The CDR3 is made up of 13 amino acids. Germline V lookup: CDR1 MNHNY, CDR2 SVGAGI (reference sequence). CDR3 residues: CASSLGGLQPQHF. CDR3 DNA sequence: TGTGCCAGCAGTCTAGGGGGTCTTCAGCCCCAGCATTTT.

The CDR3 is CASSFFSGSGEFF. The CDR3 DNA is TGTGCCAGCAGCTTCTTTAGCGGGAGTGGGGAGTTCTTC. The rearrangement uses TRBV7-3 and TRBJ2-1, with 9 bases lining up with TRBD2. J gave up 14 bases and V 3 bases, and 8 bases lay outside the gene matches. Looked up from germline, CDR1 is SGHTA and CDR2 is FQGTGA. The length of the CDR3 is 13 residues. Drawing the rest from reference TRBV7-3 and TRBJ2-1, the complete variable domain is GAGVSQTPSNKVTEKGKYVELRCDPISGHTALYWYRQSLGQGPEFLIYFQGTGAADDSGLPNDRFFAVRPEGSVSTLKIQRTERGDSAVYLCASSFFSGSGEFFGPGTRLTVL.

The chain links TRBV4-1 to TRBJ2-6; no firm D call. The V gene's germline CDR1 is MGHRA and CDR2 YSYEKL. Trimming removed 0 bases from V and 0 bases from J, with 9 bases in between. The CDR3 extends over 17 amino acids. The CDR3 nucleotides are TGCGCCAGCAGCCAAGATGGGCAGCTCTCTGGGGCCAACGTCCTGACTTTC. Translated, it gives CASSQDGQLSGANVLTF.

The J gene is TRBJ2-1, the V gene TRBV29-1; the D gene is possibly TRBD1 (6 bases). The CDR3 covers 15 residues. V was pared by 6 bases and J by 5 bases, with 20 bases between. CDR1 is SQVTM and CDR2 is ANQGSEA in the germline V gene. In DNA form, the CDR3 reads TGCAGCGTCCTTGTACCAACAGGGTACGACAATGAGCAGTTCTTC. It encodes CSVLVPTGYDNEQFF.

This clone has just a few counts. This sequence joins TRBV4-3 and TRBJ2-2; 8 bases are a match to TRBD2. Germline V gene data show CDR1 as LGHNA and CDR2 as YSLEER. CDR3 size: 17 residues. J gave up 3 bases and V 3 bases, and 9 bases lay outside the gene matches. Written as DNA, the CDR3 is TGCGCCAGCAGCCAGGGGGGGCGGGAGGTATACACCGGGGAGCTGTTTTTT. It translates to CASSQGGREVYTGELFF.

This chain connects TRBV4-3 to TRBJ1-1; weak D call: TRBD1 (5 bases). The V end was cut by 1 base, the J end by 2 bases, with 11 bases between. The CDR3 length is 15 residues. Looked up from germline, CDR1 is LGHNA and CDR2 is YSLEER. CDR3 sequence: CASSQVGGGNTEAFF. In DNA, the CDR3 is TGCGCCAGCAGCCAAGTGGGGGGAGGAAACACTGAAGCTTTCTTT.

This chain connects TRBV5-1 to TRBJ1-5; D may be TRBD1 (6 bases). V was trimmed by 5 bases and J by 3 bases, leaving 21 bases between them. This CDR3 has 17 residues. CDR1 and CDR2 from the germline V gene are SGHRS and YFSETQ. CDR3 coding DNA: TGCGCCAGCAGTATCGGGGGGATGGACAGTTTCAATCAGCCCCAGCATTTT. This encodes CASSIGGMDSFNQPQHF. Full variable domain (missing parts from reference TRBV5-1 and TRBJ1-5): KAGVTQTPRYLIKTRGQQVTLSCSPISGHRSVSWYQQTPGQGLQFLFEYFSETQRNKGNFPGRFSGRQFSNSRSEMNVSTLELGDSALYLCASSIGGMDSFNQPQHFGDGTRLSIL.